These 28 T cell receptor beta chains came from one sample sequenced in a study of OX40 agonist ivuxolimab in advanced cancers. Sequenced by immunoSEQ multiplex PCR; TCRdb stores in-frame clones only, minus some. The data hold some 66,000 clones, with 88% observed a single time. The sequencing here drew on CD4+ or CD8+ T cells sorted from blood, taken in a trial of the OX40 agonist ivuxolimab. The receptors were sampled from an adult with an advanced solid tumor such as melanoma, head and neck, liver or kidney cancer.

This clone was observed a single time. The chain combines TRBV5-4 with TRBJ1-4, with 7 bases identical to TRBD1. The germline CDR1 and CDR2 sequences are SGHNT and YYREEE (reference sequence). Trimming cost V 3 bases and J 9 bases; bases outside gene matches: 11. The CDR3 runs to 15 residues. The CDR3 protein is CASSSETGKVKKLFF. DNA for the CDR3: TGTGCCAGCAGCTCGGAGACAGGGAAGGTGAAAAAACTGTTTTTT. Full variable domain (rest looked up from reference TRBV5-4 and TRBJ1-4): ETGVTQSPTHLIKTRGQQVTLRCSSQSGHNTVSWYQQALGQGPQFIFQYYREEENGRGNFPPRFSGLQFPNYSSELNVNALELDDSALYLCASSSETGKVKKLFFGSGTQLSVL.

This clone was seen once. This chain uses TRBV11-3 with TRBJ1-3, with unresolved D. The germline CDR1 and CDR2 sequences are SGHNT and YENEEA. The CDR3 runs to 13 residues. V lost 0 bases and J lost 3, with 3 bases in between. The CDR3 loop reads CASSLESGNTIYF. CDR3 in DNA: TGTGCCAGCAGCTTAGAAAGTGGAAACACCATATATTTT.

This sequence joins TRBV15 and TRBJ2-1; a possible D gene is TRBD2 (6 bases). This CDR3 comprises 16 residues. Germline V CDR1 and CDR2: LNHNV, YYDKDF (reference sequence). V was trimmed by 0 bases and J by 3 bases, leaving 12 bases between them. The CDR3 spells CATSREGGTSYNEQFF. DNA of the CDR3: TGTGCCACCAGCAGAGAGGGCGGGACCAGCTACAATGAGCAGTTCTTC.

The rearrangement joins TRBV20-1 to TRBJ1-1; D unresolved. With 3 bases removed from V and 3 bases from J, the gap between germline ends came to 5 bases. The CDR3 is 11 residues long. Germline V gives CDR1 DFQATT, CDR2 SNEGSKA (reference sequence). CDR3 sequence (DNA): TGCAGTGCTAGTCCGGACACTGAAGCTTTCTTT. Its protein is CSASPDTEAFF.

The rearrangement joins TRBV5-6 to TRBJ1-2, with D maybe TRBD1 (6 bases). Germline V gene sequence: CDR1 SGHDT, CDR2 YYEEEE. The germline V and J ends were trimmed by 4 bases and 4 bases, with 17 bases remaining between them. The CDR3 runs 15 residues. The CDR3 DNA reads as TGTGCCAGCAGCCCTGTGGGAGGGGGTCCCTATGGCTACACCTTC. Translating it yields CASSPVGGGPYGYTF.

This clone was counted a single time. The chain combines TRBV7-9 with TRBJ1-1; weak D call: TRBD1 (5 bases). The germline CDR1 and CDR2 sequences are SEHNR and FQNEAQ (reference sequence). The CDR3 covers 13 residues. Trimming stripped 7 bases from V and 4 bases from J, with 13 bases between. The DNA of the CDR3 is TGTGCCAGCACTCCTGGGGGGGGCACTGAAGCTTTCTTT. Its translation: CASTPGGGTEAFF.

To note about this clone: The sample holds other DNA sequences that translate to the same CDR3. CDR3 sequence (DNA): TGCGCCAGCAGCCAGGGCGGGGCCAACGTCCTGACTTTC. Residues: CASSQGGANVLTF. The chain links TRBV4-1 to TRBJ2-6; D remains ambiguous. Trimming shortened V by 3 bases and J by 4 bases, and 4 bases separated the two germline ends. Germline V gene data show CDR1 as MGHRA and CDR2 as YSYEKL. CDR3 length: 13 residues.

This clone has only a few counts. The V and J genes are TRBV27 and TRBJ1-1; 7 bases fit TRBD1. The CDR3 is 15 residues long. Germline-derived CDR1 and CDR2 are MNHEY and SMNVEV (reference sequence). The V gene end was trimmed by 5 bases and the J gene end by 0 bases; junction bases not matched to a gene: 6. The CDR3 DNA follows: TGTGCCAGCAGTGTTACAGGGGCGGTGAACACTGAAGCTTTCTTT. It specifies CASSVTGAVNTEAFF.

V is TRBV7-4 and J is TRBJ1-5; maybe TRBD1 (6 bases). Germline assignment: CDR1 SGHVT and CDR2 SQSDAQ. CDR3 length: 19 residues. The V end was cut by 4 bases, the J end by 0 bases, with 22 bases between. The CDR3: CASSCRDRCPLYSNQPQHF. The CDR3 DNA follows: TGTGCCAGCAGCTGCCGTGACAGGTGTCCCCTTTATAGCAATCAGCCCCAGCATTTT.

The CDR3 region has the DNA TGCGCCAGCAGTCAACAGGGGGTGGGGGAGCAGTACTTC. Translating gives CASSQQGVGEQYF. V is TRBV10-2 and J is TRBJ2-7; 8 bases align to TRBD1. Germline V lookup: CDR1 WSHSY, CDR2 SAAADI. V was pared by 5 bases and J by 7 bases, with 7 bases of the junction left unmatched. The CDR3 totals 13 residues.

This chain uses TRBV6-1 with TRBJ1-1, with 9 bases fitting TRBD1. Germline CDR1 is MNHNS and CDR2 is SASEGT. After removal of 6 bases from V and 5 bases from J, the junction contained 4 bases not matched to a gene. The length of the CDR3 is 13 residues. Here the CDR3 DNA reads TGTGCCAGCAGGGACAGGGGTTGGACTGAAGCTTTCTTT. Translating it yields CASRDRGWTEAFF.

The CDR3 nucleotides read TGTGCCAGCTCACCACCTGGCGGGCAGACCACTGAAGCTTTCTTT. Its translation: CASSPPGGQTTEAFF. The chain is built from TRBV18 and TRBJ1-1; D gene ambiguous. The CDR3 is 15 amino acids. The V gene's germline CDR1 is KGHSH and CDR2 LQKENI. Between the trimmed V and J ends, which lost 0 bases and 4 bases, there was a span of 12 bases.

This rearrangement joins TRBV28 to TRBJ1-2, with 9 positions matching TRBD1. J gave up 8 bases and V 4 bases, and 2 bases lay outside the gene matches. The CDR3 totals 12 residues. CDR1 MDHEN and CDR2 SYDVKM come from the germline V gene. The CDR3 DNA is TGTGCCAGCAGTTCGACAGGGGGAGGCTACACCTTC. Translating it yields CASSSTGGGYTF.

Here the CDR3 DNA reads TGTGCCAGCAGGGACGGCGGGGGGACCTACGAGCAGTACTTC. It is translated as CASRDGGGTYEQYF. V is TRBV6-1 and J is TRBJ2-7; 8 bases fit TRBD2. The germline V gene has CDR1 MNHNS and CDR2 SASEGT. Unmatched junction bases numbered 6, after V lost 6 bases and J lost 2 bases. This CDR3 has 14 amino acids.

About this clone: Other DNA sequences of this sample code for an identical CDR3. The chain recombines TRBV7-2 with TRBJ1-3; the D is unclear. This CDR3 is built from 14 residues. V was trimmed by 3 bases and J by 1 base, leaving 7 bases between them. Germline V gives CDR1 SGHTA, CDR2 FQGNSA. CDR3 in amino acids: CASSLVGSGNTIYF. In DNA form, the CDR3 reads TGTGCCAGCAGCTTGGTGGGGTCTGGAAACACCATATATTTT.

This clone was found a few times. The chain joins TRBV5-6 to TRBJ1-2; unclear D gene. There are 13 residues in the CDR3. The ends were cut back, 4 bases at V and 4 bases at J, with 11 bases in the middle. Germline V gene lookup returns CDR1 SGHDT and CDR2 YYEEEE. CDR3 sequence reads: CASSLGGFYGYTF. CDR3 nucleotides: TGTGCCAGCAGCCTGGGAGGGTTCTATGGCTACACCTTC.

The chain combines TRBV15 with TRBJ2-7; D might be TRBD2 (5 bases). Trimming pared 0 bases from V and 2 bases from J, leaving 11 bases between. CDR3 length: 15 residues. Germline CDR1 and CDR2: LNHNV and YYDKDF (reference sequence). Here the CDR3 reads CATSRERTDTYEQYF. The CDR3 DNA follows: TGTGCCACCAGCAGAGAGCGGACTGATACCTACGAGCAGTACTTC.

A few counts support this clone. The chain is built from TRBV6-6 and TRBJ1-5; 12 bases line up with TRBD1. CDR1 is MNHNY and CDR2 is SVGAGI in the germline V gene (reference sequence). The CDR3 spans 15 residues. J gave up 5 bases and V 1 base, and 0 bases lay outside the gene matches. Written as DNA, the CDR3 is TGTGCCAGCAGTTACTGGGACAGGGGGCATCAGCCCCAGCATTTT. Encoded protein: CASSYWDRGHQPQHF.

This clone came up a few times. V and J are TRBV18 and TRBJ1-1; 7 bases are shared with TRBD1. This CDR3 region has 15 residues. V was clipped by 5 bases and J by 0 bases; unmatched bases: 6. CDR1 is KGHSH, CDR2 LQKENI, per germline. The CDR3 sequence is CASSSGTAMNTEAFF. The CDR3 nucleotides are TGTGCCAGCTCATCCGGGACAGCCATGAACACTGAAGCTTTCTTT.

The CDR3 DNA reads TGTGCCAGCAGTCCGGACAGGGGTCCCTACGAGCAGTACTTC. Its translation: CASSPDRGPYEQYF. The rearrangement links TRBV2 to TRBJ2-5; 9 nucleotides agree with TRBD1. The J call may not be correct, given that the DNA end is closer to TRBJ2-7. Germline V gene data show CDR1 as SNHLY and CDR2 as FYNNEI. The CDR3 extends over 14 amino acids.

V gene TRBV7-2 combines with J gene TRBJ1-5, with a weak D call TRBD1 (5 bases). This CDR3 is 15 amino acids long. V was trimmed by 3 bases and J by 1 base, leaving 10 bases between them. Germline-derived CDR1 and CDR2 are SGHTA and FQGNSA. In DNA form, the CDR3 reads TGTGCCAGCAGCTTTTATGAGGGGAGCAATCAGCCCCAGCATTTT. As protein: CASSFYEGSNQPQHF.

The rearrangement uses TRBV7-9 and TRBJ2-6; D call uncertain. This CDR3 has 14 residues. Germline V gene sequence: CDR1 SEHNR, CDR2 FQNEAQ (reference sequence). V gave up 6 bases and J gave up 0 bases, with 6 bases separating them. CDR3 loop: CASSYRSGANVLTF. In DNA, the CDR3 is TGTGCCAGCAGTTACCGCTCTGGGGCCAACGTCCTGACTTTC.

The CDR3 reads CASTQDRGNQPQHF. CDR3 nucleotides: TGTGCCAGTACCCAGGACAGGGGCAATCAGCCCCAGCATTTT. This rearrangement joins TRBV19 to TRBJ1-5, with TRBD1 identical over 8 bases. CDR3 length: 14 residues. J gave up 2 bases and V 7 bases, and 4 bases lay outside the gene matches. CDR1 is LNHDA and CDR2 is SQIVND in the germline V gene (reference sequence).

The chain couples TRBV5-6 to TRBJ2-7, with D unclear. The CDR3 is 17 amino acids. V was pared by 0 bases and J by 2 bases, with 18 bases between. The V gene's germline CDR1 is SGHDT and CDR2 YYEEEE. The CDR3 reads CASSLAYGSSITYEQYF. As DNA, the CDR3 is TGTGCCAGCAGCTTGGCCTACGGCAGTTCCATTACCTACGAGCAGTACTTC.

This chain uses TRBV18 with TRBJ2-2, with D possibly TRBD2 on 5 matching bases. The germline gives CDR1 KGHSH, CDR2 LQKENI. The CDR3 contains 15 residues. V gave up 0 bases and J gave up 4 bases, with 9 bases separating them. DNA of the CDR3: TGTGCCAGCTCACCACCAGGCCGGGGCACCGGGGAGCTGTTTTTT. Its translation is CASSPPGRGTGELFF.

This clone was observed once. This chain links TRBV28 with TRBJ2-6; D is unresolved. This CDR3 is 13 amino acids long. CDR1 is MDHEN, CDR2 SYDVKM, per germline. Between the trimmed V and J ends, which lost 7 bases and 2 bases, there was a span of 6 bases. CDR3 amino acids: CASKIAGANVLTF. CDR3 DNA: TGTGCCAGCAAAATTGCTGGGGCCAACGTCCTGACTTTC.

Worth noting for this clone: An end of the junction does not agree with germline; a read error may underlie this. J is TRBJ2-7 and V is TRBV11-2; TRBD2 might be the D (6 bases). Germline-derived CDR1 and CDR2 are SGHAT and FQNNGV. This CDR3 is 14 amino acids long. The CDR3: CASSIERGVREQYF. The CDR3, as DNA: TGTGCCAGCAGCATAGAACGCGGGGTACGGGAGCAGTACTTC. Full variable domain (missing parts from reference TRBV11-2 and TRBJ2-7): EAGVAQSPRYKIIEKRQSVAFWCNPISGHATLYWYQQILGQGPKLLIQFQNNGVVDDSQLPKDRFSAERLKGVDSTLKIQPAKLEDSAVYLCASSIERGVREQYFGPGTRLTVT.

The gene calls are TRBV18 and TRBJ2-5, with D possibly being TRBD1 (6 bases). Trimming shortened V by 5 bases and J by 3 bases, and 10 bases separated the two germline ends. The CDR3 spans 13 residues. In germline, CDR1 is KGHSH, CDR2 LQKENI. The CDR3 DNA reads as TGTGCCAGCTCAGCGAGACAGGAAGAGACCCAGTACTTC. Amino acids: CASSARQEETQYF.